Below, 24 T cell receptor beta chains from the same sample are listed, as sequenced in a study of PD-L1 blockade in urothelial cancer (dated by TCRdb to the late 2010s). The library came from the immunoSEQ multiplex PCR assay. TCRdb took over this immuneACCESS table, retaining in-frame rearrangements with V and J assigned. Such tables are incomplete; in checked studies, under half of the missing clones stem from an unresolved V gene, and the remainder is unexplained. Present in this sample are 100,000 or so clones, roughly nine tenths of which were seen just once. The ten largest clones capture approximately 0.88% of the sample. The specimen comprised PBMCs, sampled around atezolizumab (anti-PD-L1) treatment. Every receptor here comes from a woman at least 80 years old with urothelial cancer.

The gene calls are TRBV11-2 and TRBJ2-1, with TRBD2 matching over 10 bases. The CDR3 runs 17 residues. V gave up 2 bases and J gave up 4 bases; unmatched junction bases: 8. CDR1 is SGHAT, CDR2 FQNNGV, per germline. The CDR3 sequence: CASSLKVGTSVYNEQFF. The CDR3 region has the DNA TGTGCCAGCAGCTTAAAGGTGGGGACTAGCGTTTACAATGAGCAGTTCTTC.

The count of this clone is one. V is TRBV6-6 and J is TRBJ1-3; weak D call: TRBD1 (5 bases). Trimming pared 7 bases from V and 7 bases from J, leaving 17 bases between. CDR1 and CDR2 from the germline V gene are MNHNY and SVGAGI (reference sequence). The CDR3 covers 14 residues. CDR3 nucleotides: TGTGCCAGCATTCAGGGTGCATTGGACAACACCATATATTTT. It is translated as CASIQGALDNTIYF.

The V and J genes are TRBV5-1 and TRBJ1-2; 8 bases map to TRBD1. Trimming cost V 2 bases and J 6 bases; bases outside gene matches: 3. This CDR3 is 13 amino acids long. The germline V gene has CDR1 SGHRS and CDR2 YFSETQ. This chain's CDR3 is CASSFTGGDGYTF. The CDR3 DNA follows: TGCGCCAGCAGCTTTACAGGGGGGGATGGCTACACCTTC.

The V call is TRBV21-1, the J call TRBJ1-1. TRBV21-1 corresponds to a pseudogene. The CDR3 spans 13 residues. CDR3 bases: TGTGCCAGCAGCTCCCTCGGGGAGACTGAAGCTTTCTTT. Translating gives CASSSLGETEAFF.

The CDR3 is CASSGGTSGRNEQYF. Here the CDR3 DNA reads TGTGCCAGCAGCGGAGGGACTAGCGGGAGAAACGAGCAGTACTTC. The chain joins TRBV2 to TRBJ2-7; 14 bases map to TRBD2. CDR3 length: 15 residues. CDR1 SNHLY and CDR2 FYNNEI come from the germline V gene. The V gene end was trimmed by 6 bases and the J gene end by 5 bases; junction bases not matched to a gene: 6.

The chain couples TRBV10-3 to TRBJ1-1; the match to TRBD1 covers 9 bases. V dropped 2 bases and J dropped 4; count of bases not matched to a gene: 5. The CDR3 consists of 15 residues. Germline CDR1 and CDR2: ENHRY and SYGVKD. CDR3 region: CAISETGGIGTEAFF. Here the CDR3 DNA reads TGTGCCATCAGTGAGACAGGGGGCATCGGCACTGAAGCTTTCTTT.

The chain links TRBV14 to TRBJ2-3; tentative D call: TRBD2 (5 bases). The CDR3 spans 16 residues. Trimming cost V 4 bases and J 4 bases, with 18 bases left between them. In germline, CDR1 is SGHDN, CDR2 FVKESK. CDR3 DNA sequence: TGTGCCAGCAGCCCCCGGGAACCGGGTTGGTCAGATACGCAGTATTTT. It yields the protein CASSPREPGWSDTQYF. The variable domain in full, completed from reference TRBV14 and TRBJ2-3, reads EAGVTQFPSHSVIEKGQTVTLRCDPISGHDNLYWYRRVMGKEIKFLLHFVKESKQDESGMPNNRFLAERTGGTYSTLKVQPAELEDSGVYFCASSPREPGWSDTQYFGPGTRLTVL.

The chain uses TRBV5-1 and TRBJ2-7; the D gene is possibly TRBD2 (6 bases). Germline CDR1 reads SGHRS; CDR2 reads YFSETQ. The V gene lost 5 bases and the J gene lost 1 base, with 10 bases spanning the gap. The CDR3 is 13 amino acids. The CDR3 region is CASSAGGSYEQYF. The CDR3, as DNA: TGCGCCAGCAGTGCCGGGGGTTCCTACGAGCAGTACTTC.

In this sample, this clone turned up once. This rearrangement joins TRBV25-1 to TRBJ1-3, with a possible D match to TRBD1 (6 bases). V was cut by 6 bases and J by 4 bases, with 16 bases left in between. The CDR3 has 15 amino acids. Germline loops: CDR1 MGHDK, CDR2 SYGVNS. CDR3 region: CASSPPGGSGNTIYF. As DNA, the CDR3 is TGTGCCAGCAGCCCTCCGGGGGGCTCAGGAAACACCATATATTTT.

This sequence joins TRBV7-9 and TRBJ2-7; maybe TRBD1 (6 bases). Germline V gene lookup returns CDR1 SEHNR and CDR2 FQNEAQ (reference sequence). CDR3 length: 14 residues. Trimming shortened V by 6 bases and J by 1 base, and 13 bases separated the two germline ends. The CDR3, as DNA: TGTGCCAGCAGGTATACCGGGACATCCTACGAGCAGTACTTC. This encodes CASRYTGTSYEQYF.

The rearrangement uses TRBV18 and TRBJ2-2; 8 positions match TRBD1. The CDR3 runs to 13 residues. In germline, CDR1 is KGHSH, CDR2 LQKENI. The J segment lost 5 bases and the V segment lost 6 bases, leaving 2 bases of the junction unmatched. CDR3 sequence: CASSQGATGELFF. The CDR3 DNA is TGTGCCAGCTCGCAGGGGGCGACCGGGGAGCTGTTTTTT.

V gene TRBV6-1 combines with J gene TRBJ2-7, with 11 bases matching TRBD2. The ends lost 4 bases at V and 3 bases at J; junction bases unmatched: 5. This CDR3 region has 15 residues. In germline, CDR1 is MNHNS, CDR2 SASEGT. This chain's CDR3 is CASSVSGRASYEQYF. The CDR3 nucleotides read TGTGCCAGCAGTGTTAGCGGGAGGGCCAGCTACGAGCAGTACTTC.

V is TRBV30 and J is TRBJ2-2; D is ambiguous. The V end was cut by 2 bases, the J end by 0 bases, with 4 bases between. CDR3 size: 13 residues. The germline V gene has CDR1 GTSNPN and CDR2 SVGIG (reference sequence). The chain's CDR3 is CAWSNTNTGELFF. CDR3 DNA: TGTGCCTGGAGTAACACGAACACCGGGGAGCTGTTTTTT.

V usage is TRBV30 and J usage is TRBJ1-4, with 10 bases lining up with TRBD1. Germline V gene sequence: CDR1 GTSNPN, CDR2 SVGIG (reference sequence). CDR3 length: 12 residues. The CDR3 sequence: CAWRGQGPKLFF. The CDR3 region has the DNA TGTGCGTGGCGGGGACAGGGGCCAAAACTGTTTTTT. The complete variable domain, with remaining parts taken from reference TRBV30 and TRBJ1-4, reads SQTIHQWPATLVQPVGSPLSLECTVEGTSNPNLYWYRQAAGRGLQLLFYSVGIGQISSEVPQNLSASRPQDRQFILSSKKLLLSDSGFYLCAWRGQGPKLFFGSGTQLSVL.

V is TRBV2 and J is TRBJ2-1, with 16 bases lining up with TRBD2. This CDR3 has 17 amino acids. Germline CDR1 SNHLY, CDR2 FYNNEI. The V segment lost 6 bases and the J segment 10 bases; nucleotides outside the gene matches: 12. The CDR3 sequence: CASSGGLAGGPFGEQFF. DNA for the CDR3: TGTGCCAGCAGCGGGGGACTAGCGGGAGGGCCGTTTGGCGAGCAGTTCTTC.

J is TRBJ1-2 and V is TRBV7-8; 7 nucleotides line up with TRBD1. The CDR3 sequence is 13 residues long. The germline CDR1 and CDR2 sequences are SGHVS and FQNEAQ. V was pared by 1 base and J by 7 bases, with 3 bases of the junction left unmatched. CDR3 nucleotides: TGTGCCAGCAGCTTAGGACAGGGAGGTGGCTACACCTTC. Protein product: CASSLGQGGGYTF.

The rearrangement joins TRBV7-6 to TRBJ2-7, with 7 bases aligning to TRBD1. V gave up 2 bases and J gave up 3 bases; unmatched junction bases: 4. Germline assignment: CDR1 SGHVS and CDR2 FNYEAQ. This CDR3 comprises 14 residues. The CDR3 sequence is CASSLKTGRYEQYF. The DNA of the CDR3 is TGTGCCAGCAGCTTAAAGACAGGGCGCTACGAGCAGTACTTC.

V and J are TRBV6-5 and TRBJ2-1, with TRBD2 matching over 9 bases. Germline CDR1 reads MNHEY; CDR2 reads SVGAGI. The trim removed 2 bases at V and 7 bases at J, leaving 6 bases unmatched. The CDR3 has 15 residues. CDR3 sequence: CASSYGGRARNEQFF. CDR3 sequence (DNA): TGTGCCAGCAGTTACGGCGGGAGGGCCAGGAATGAGCAGTTCTTC.

The V gene is TRBV6-1, the J gene TRBJ2-1; D not resolved. Trimming removed 7 bases at V and 1 base at J, with 8 bases between. The CDR3 is 13 amino acids. Germline CDR1 and CDR2: MNHNS and SASEGT. The CDR3 spells CASNLLSYNEQFF. The CDR3 nucleotides are TGTGCCAGCAACTTACTGTCCTACAATGAGCAGTTCTTC.

The chain couples TRBV18 to TRBJ2-5; D uncertain. V shed 5 bases and J shed 1 base, with 5 bases lying between them. This CDR3 is built from 12 residues. The germline V gene has CDR1 KGHSH and CDR2 LQKENI. In DNA, the CDR3 is TGTGCCAGCTCAGCTATCCAAGAGACCCAGTACTTC. Protein product: CASSAIQETQYF.

The J gene is TRBJ1-5, the V gene TRBV19, with TRBD1 identical over 10 bases. V lost 7 bases, J lost 7 bases, and 10 bases stayed unmatched. The CDR3 is made up of 15 amino acids. Germline V CDR1 and CDR2: LNHDA, SQIVND (reference sequence). The CDR3 bases are TGTGCCAGTAACTATGACAGGGGGCGATGGCAGCCCCAGCATTTT. This gives the protein CASNYDRGRWQPQHF. Full variable domain (rest looked up from reference TRBV19 and TRBJ1-5): DGGITQSPKYLFRKEGQNVTLSCEQNLNHDAMYWYRQDPGQGLRLIYYSQIVNDFQKGDIAEGYSVSREKKESFPLTVTSAQKNPTAFYLCASNYDRGRWQPQHFGDGTRLSIL.

The chain carries TRBV25-1 and TRBJ2-7; 7 nucleotides line up with TRBD1. With V trimmed by 6 bases and J by 3 bases, 5 bases remained unmatched. CDR1 MGHDK and CDR2 SYGVNS come from the germline V gene. The CDR3 length is 13 residues. Written as DNA, the CDR3 is TGTGCCAGCAGGTTGGCAGGGGGCTACGAGCAGTACTTC. Residues: CASRLAGGYEQYF.

V and J are TRBV28 and TRBJ1-2; D is unresolved. This CDR3 comprises 12 residues. The germline V and J ends were trimmed by 2 bases and 4 bases, with 5 bases remaining between them. The germline gives CDR1 MDHEN, CDR2 SYDVKM. The CDR3 sequence is CASSLASYGYTF. CDR3 coding DNA: TGTGCCAGCAGTTTAGCCAGCTATGGCTACACCTTC.

The chain combines TRBV25-1 with TRBJ2-1, with a possible D match to TRBD2 (6 bases). This CDR3 is built from 15 residues. The germline V gene has CDR1 MGHDK and CDR2 SYGVNS. Trimming removed 5 bases at V and 6 bases at J, with 17 bases between. CDR3 sequence reads: CASSPTSSMGNEQFF. In DNA form, the CDR3 reads TGTGCCAGCAGTCCTACTAGCTCTATGGGCAATGAGCAGTTCTTC.